Below, 5 T cell receptor beta chains from the same sample are listed, as sequenced in a study of OX40 agonist ivuxolimab in advanced cancers. The data were produced by immunoSEQ multiplex PCR, yet TCRdb's version contains in-frame clones alone and is incomplete. The sample holds 18,000 or so clones, 85% to 90% seen once. This specimen was CD4+ or CD8+ T cells sorted from blood, taken in a trial of the OX40 agonist ivuxolimab. Receptors originate from an adult with an advanced solid tumor such as melanoma, head and neck, liver or kidney cancer.

The J gene is TRBJ2-7, the V gene TRBV4-2; 10 bases fit TRBD2. This CDR3 is 16 amino acids long. Germline assignment: CDR1 LGHNA and CDR2 YNFKEQ. V shed 4 bases, J shed 5 bases, and the junction held 11 bases outside the gene matches. DNA of the CDR3: TGTGCCAGCAGCCCAAGTAAAGCGGGAGGGCCGGACGAGCAGTACTTC. This encodes CASSPSKAGGPDEQYF.

This clone was seen only once. The chain employs TRBV19 and TRBJ2-7, with D perhaps matching TRBD1 (6 bases). CDR3 size: 11 residues. The V gene lost 4 bases and the J gene lost 7 bases, with 8 bases spanning the gap. Germline-derived CDR1 and CDR2 are LNHDA and SQIVND (reference sequence). This chain's CDR3 is CASSTGQEQYF. The CDR3 DNA reads as TGTGCCAGTAGTACCGGACAGGAGCAGTACTTC.

The gene calls are TRBV28 and TRBJ2-7; the match to TRBD1 covers 9 bases. The length of the CDR3 is 15 residues. Unmatched junction bases numbered 10, after V lost 6 bases and J lost 4 bases. The germline V gene encodes CDR1 MDHEN and CDR2 SYDVKM. CDR3 loop: CASRSRDRAFYEQYF. As DNA, the CDR3 is TGTGCCAGCAGGTCCCGGGACAGGGCTTTTTACGAGCAGTACTTC.

This sequence joins TRBV5-5 and TRBJ2-1; D gene unclear. Germline CDR1 SGHKS, CDR2 YYEKEE (reference sequence). V shed 2 bases and J shed 4 bases, with 16 bases lying between them. The CDR3 covers 16 residues. The CDR3: CASSFRRVDLYNEQFF. The CDR3 nucleotides read TGTGCCAGCAGCTTCCGCCGGGTCGACCTATACAATGAGCAGTTCTTC. Filled out from reference TRBV5-5 and TRBJ2-1, the complete variable domain reads DAGVTQSPTHLIKTRGQQVTLRCSPISGHKSVSWYQQVLGQGPQFIFQYYEKEERGRGNFPDRFSARQFPNYSSELNVNALLLGDSALYLCASSFRRVDLYNEQFFGPGTRLTVL.

The count of this clone is one. This chain joins TRBV4-1 and TRBJ2-2; possibly TRBD1 for D (6 bases). Trimming stripped 1 base from V and 3 bases from J, with 9 bases between. CDR3 length: 15 amino acids. Germline CDR1 and CDR2: MGHRA and YSYEKL. The CDR3 nucleotides are TGCGCCAGCAGCCAAGGACAGGTGGACACCGGGGAGCTGTTTTTT. Translated, it gives CASSQGQVDTGELFF.